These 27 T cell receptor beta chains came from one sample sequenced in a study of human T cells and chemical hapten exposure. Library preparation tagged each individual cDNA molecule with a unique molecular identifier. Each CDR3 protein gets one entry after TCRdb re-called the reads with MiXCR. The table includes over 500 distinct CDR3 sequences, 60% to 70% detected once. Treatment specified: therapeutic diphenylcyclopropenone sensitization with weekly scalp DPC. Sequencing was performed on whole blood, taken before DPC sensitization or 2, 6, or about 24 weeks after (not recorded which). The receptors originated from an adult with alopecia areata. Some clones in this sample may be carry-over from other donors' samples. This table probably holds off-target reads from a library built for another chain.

CDR3 DNA: TGTGCCAGCAGTAAGGAGGGGGCATGGGCGGGCAATGAGCAGTTCTTC. Protein: CASSKEGAWAGNEQFF. The V call is TRBV28, the J call TRBJ2-1; D perhaps matches TRBD1 (7 bases). Trimming shortened V by 5 bases and J by 6 bases, and 20 bases separated the two germline ends. Germline V CDR1 and CDR2: MDHEN, SYDVKM. This CDR3 is 16 amino acids long.

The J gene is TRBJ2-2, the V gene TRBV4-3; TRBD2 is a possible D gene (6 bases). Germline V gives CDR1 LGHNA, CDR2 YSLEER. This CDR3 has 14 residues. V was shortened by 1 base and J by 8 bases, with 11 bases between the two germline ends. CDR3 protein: CASSQGLVTGELFF. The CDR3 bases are TGCGCCAGCAGCCAAGGACTAGTCACTGGGGAGCTGTTTTTT.

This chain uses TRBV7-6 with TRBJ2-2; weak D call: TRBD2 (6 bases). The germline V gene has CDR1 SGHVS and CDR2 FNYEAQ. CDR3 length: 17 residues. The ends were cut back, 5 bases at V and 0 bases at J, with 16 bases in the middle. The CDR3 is CASSPGKGTSNTGELFF. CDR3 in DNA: TGTGCCAGCAGCCCCGGAAAGGGGACTTCGAACACCGGGGAGCTGTTTTTT.

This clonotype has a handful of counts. The CDR3 DNA is TGCAGCGTTGGACAGGGCCCCAACAATGAGCAGTTCTTC. Translation: CSVGQGPNNEQFF. The rearrangement links TRBV29-1 to TRBJ2-1, with 7 bases fitting TRBD1. This CDR3 is 13 amino acids long. The V gene end was trimmed by 4 bases and the J gene end by 5 bases; junction bases not matched to a gene: 5. Germline V CDR1 and CDR2: SQVTM, ANQGSEA.

The DNA for the CDR3 is TGCAGTGCTAGCCGGACAGGGCCGGGGTACCAAGAGACCCAGTACTTC. This encodes CSASRTGPGYQETQYF. The J gene is TRBJ2-5, the V gene TRBV20-1; 8 positions match TRBD1. The ends lost 3 bases at V and 0 bases at J; junction bases unmatched: 9. Germline V lookup: CDR1 DFQATT, CDR2 SNEGSKA (reference sequence). CDR3 length equals 16 residues.

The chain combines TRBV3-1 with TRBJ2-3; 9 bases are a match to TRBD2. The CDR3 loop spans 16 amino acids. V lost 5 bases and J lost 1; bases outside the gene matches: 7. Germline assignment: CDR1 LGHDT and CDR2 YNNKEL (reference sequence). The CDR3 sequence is CASSAVLAGGTDTQYF. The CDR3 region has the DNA TGTGCCAGCAGCGCCGTTTTAGCGGGGGGCACAGATACGCAGTATTTT.

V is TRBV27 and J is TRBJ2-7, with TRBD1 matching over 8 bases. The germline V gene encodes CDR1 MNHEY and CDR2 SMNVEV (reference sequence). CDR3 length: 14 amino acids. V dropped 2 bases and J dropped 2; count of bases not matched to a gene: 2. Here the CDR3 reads CASSLGQGAYEQYF. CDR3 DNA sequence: TGTGCCAGCAGTTTAGGACAGGGCGCCTACGAGCAGTACTTC.

This CDR3 is CASSEDYLINEQFF. The CDR3 coding sequence is TGTGCCAGCAGTGAAGATTACCTCATCAATGAGCAGTTCTTC. The chain recombines TRBV2 with TRBJ2-1; no clear D. This CDR3 comprises 14 residues. Between the trimmed V and J ends, which lost 1 base and 6 bases, there was a span of 10 bases. Germline V gives CDR1 SNHLY, CDR2 FYNNEI.

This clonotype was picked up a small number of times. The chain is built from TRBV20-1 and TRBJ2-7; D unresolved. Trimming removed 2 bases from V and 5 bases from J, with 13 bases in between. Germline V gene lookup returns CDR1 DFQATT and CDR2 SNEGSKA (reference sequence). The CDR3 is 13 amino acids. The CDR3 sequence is CSARSMSAHEQYF. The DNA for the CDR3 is TGCAGTGCTAGAAGTATGTCGGCCCACGAGCAGTACTTC.

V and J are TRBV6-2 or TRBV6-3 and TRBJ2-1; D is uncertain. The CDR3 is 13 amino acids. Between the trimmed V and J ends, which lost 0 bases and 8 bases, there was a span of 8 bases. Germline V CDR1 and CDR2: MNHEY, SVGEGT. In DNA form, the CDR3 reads TGTGCCAGCAGTTACTCGAATCAGGATGAGCAGTTCTTC. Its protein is CASSYSNQDEQFF.

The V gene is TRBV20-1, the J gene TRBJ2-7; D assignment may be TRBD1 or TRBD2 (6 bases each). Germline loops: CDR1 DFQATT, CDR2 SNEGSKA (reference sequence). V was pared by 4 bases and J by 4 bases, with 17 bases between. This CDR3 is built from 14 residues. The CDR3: CSAKMYGGQYEQYF. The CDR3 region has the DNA TGCAGTGCTAAAATGTATGGGGGGCAGTACGAGCAGTACTTC.

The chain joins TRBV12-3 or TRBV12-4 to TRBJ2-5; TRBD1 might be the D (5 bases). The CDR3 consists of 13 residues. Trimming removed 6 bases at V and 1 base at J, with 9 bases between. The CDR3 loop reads CASSPTAQETQYF. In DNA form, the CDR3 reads TGTGCCAGCAGCCCGACAGCCCAAGAGACCCAGTACTTC.

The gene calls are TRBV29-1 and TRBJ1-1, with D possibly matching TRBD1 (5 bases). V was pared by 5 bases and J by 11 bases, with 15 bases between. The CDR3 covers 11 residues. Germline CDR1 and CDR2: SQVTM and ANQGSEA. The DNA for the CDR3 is TGCAGCGTTCCCAATCAGGGCGGCGCTTTCTTT. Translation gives CSVPNQGGAFF.

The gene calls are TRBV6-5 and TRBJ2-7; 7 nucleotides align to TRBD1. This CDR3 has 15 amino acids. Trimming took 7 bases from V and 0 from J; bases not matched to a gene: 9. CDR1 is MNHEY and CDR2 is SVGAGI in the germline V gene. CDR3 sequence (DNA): TGTGCCAGCAACCGCCGGGACAGACTCTCCTACGAGCAGTACTTC. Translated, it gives CASNRRDRLSYEQYF.

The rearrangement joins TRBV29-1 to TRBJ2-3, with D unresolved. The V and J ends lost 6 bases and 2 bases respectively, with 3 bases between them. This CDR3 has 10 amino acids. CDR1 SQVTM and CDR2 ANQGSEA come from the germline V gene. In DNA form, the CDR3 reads TGCAGCGTCCACACAGATACGCAGTATTTT. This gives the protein CSVHTDTQYF.

The CDR3 here is CASRLDSANQPQHF. The CDR3 DNA follows: TGTGCCAGCAGATTGGACAGCGCCAATCAGCCCCAGCATTTT. This rearrangement joins TRBV2 to TRBJ1-5, with TRBD1 as a possible D gene (6 bases). The CDR3 is made up of 14 amino acids. Deletions cut 6 bases from V and 3 bases from J, with 12 bases between. Germline V gene lookup returns CDR1 SNHLY and CDR2 FYNNEI.

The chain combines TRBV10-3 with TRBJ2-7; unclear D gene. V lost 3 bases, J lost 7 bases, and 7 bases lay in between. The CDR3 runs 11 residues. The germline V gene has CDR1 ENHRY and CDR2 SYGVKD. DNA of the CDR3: TGTGCCATCAGTGACAGTGGAGAGCAGTACTTC. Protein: CAISDSGEQYF.

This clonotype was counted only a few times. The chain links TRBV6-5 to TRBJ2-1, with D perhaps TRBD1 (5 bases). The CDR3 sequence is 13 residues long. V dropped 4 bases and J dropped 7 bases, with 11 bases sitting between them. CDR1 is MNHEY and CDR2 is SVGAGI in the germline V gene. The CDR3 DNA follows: TGTGCCAGCAGTTCCCGCAGGGTTAATGAGCAGTTCTTC. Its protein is CASSSRRVNEQFF.

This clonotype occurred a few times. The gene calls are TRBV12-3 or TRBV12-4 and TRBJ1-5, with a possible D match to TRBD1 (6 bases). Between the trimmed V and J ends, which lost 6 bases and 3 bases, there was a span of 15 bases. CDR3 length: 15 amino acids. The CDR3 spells CASSLTDRPNQPQHF. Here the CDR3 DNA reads TGTGCCAGCAGCCTAACCGACAGGCCCAATCAGCCCCAGCATTTT.

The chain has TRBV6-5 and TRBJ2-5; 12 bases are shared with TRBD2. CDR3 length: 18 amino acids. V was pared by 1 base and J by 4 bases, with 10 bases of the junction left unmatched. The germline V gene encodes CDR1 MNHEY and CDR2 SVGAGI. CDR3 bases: TGTGCCAGCAGTTACTTAAGGACTAGCGGGGTGTTCTCAGAGACCCAGTACTTC. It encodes CASSYLRTSGVFSETQYF.

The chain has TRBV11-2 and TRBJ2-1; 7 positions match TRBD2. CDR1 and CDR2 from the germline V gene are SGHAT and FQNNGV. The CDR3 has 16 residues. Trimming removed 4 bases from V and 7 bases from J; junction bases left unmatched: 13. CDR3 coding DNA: TGTGCCAGCAGCTATATCCTTCGGCGGGGGAGAAATGAGCAGTTCTTC. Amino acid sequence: CASSYILRRGRNEQFF.

The CDR3, as DNA: TGCAGTGCTAGAAAAACAGGGGACATGACTGAAGCTTTCTTT. Translating gives CSARKTGDMTEAFF. This chain uses TRBV20-1 with TRBJ1-1; 7 nucleotides line up with TRBD1. The CDR3 consists of 14 residues. The germline gives CDR1 DFQATT, CDR2 SNEGSKA (reference sequence). V lost 2 bases to trimming and J lost 5 bases; unmatched junction nucleotides: 8.

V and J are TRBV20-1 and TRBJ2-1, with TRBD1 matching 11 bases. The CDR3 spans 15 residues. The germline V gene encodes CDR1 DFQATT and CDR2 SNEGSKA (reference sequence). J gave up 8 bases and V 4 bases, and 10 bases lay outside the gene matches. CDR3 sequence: CSAIGQGAINDEQFF. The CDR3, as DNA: TGCAGTGCTATAGGACAGGGGGCTATTAACGATGAGCAGTTCTTC.

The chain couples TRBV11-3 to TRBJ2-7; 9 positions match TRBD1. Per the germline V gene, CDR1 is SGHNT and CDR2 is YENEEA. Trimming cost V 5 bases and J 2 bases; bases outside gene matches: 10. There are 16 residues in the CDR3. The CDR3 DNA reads TGTGCCAGCAGCGCCCGGGACAGGGAGTCCCCCTACGAGCAGTACGTC. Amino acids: CASSARDRESPYEQYV.

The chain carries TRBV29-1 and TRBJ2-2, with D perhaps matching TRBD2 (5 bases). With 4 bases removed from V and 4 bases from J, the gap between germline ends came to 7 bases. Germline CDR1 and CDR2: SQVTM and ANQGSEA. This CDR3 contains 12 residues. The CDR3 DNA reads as TGCAGCGTTGCCCGGGGCACCGGGGAGCTGTTTTTT. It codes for CSVARGTGELFF.

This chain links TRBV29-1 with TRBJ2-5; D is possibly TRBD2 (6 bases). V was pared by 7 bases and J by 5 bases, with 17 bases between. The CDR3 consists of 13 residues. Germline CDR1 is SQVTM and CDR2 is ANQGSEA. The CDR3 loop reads CSGRDSGGETQYF. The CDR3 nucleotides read TGCAGCGGACGGGACTCCGGCGGGGAGACCCAGTACTTC.

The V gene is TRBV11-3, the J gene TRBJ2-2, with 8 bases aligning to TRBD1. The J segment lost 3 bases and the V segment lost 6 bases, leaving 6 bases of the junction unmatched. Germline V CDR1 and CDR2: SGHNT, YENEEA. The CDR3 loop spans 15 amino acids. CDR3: CASSSDRADTGELFF. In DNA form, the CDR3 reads TGTGCCAGCAGTTCGGACAGGGCTGACACCGGGGAGCTGTTTTTT.